The T cell receptor (beta chain) under discussion was sequenced for a study of human T cells and chemical hapten exposure. Study-level results: No shift was seen in TCRs above 1 in 1000 frequency with DPC sensitization. All donors were alopecia patients, so their immunity may differ from that of healthy people.

TCRdb processed the RACE reads anew with MiXCR; each CDR3 protein has one entry. The profile shows about 90,000 distinct CDR3 sequences, about 11% of them singletons. The table lists this clonotype with a few counts. Its antigen is not known. Time point meaning: patch test 3, about 24 weeks after DPC sensitization. The sample's treatment: therapeutic diphenylcyclopropenone sensitization with weekly scalp DPC. The germline V gene encodes CDR1 MNHEY and CDR2 SMNVEV (reference sequence). This CDR3 is built from 15 residues. Trimming removed 3 bases from V and 4 bases from J, with 12 bases in between. The receptor's source is a woman in her 30s with alopecia areata. Some clones in this sample may be carry-over from other donors' samples. J is TRBJ2-2 and V is TRBV27, with a possible D match to TRBD2 (7 bases). The specimen was whole blood, collected in connection with sensitization to the hapten diphenylcyclopropenone (DPC). The CDR3 region is CASSFRGAGTGELFF. DNA for the CDR3: TGTGCCAGCAGTTTTCGGGGGGCTGGCACCGGGGAGCTGTTTTTT.